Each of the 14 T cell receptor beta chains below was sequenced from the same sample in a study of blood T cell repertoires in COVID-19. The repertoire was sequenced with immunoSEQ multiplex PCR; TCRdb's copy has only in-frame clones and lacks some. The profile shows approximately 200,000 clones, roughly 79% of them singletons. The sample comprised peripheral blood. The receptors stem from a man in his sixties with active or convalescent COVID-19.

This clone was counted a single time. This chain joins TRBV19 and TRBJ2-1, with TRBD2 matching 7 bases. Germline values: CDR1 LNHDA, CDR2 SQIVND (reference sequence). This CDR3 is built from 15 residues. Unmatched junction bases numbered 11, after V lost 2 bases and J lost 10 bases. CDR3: CASSIMGEGFREQFF. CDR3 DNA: TGTGCCAGTAGTATAATGGGGGAGGGGTTTCGGGAGCAGTTCTTC.

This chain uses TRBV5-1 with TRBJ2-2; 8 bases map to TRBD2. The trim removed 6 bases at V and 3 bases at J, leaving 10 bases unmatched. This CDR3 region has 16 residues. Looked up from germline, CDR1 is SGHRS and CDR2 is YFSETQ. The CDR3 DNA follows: TGCGCCAGCACCTTCGGGGGGGGCGCGGACACCGGGGAGCTGTTTTTT. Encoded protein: CASTFGGGADTGELFF.

The CDR3 spells CASKMAGGDTQYF. The CDR3 coding sequence is TGTGCCAGTAAGATGGCGGGGGGGGATACGCAGTATTTT. V usage is TRBV19 and J usage is TRBJ2-3; TRBD2 agrees at 9 bases. Unmatched junction bases numbered 5, after V lost 7 bases and J lost 6 bases. From germline, CDR1 is LNHDA and CDR2 SQIVND (reference sequence). This CDR3 comprises 13 residues.

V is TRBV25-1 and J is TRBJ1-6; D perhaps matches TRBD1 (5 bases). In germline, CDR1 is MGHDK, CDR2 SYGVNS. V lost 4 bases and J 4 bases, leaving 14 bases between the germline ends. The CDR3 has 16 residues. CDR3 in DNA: TGTGCCAGCAGTGGAGGGGCTCGGGGGTATAATTCACCCCTCCACTTT. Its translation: CASSGGARGYNSPLHF. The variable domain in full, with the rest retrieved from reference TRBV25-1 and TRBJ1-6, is EADIYQTPRYLVIGTGKKITLECSQTMGHDKMYWYQQDPGMELHLIHYSYGVNSTEKGDLSSESTVSRIRTEHFPLTLESARPSHTSQYLCASSGGARGYNSPLHFGNGTRLTVT.

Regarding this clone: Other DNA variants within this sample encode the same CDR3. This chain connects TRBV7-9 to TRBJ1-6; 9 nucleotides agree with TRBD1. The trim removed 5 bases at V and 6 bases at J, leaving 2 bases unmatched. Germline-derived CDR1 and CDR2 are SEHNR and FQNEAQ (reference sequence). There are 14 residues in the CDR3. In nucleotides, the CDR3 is TGTGCCAGCAGCACGACAGGGGGTAATTCACCCCTCCACTTT. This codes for CASSTTGGNSPLHF.

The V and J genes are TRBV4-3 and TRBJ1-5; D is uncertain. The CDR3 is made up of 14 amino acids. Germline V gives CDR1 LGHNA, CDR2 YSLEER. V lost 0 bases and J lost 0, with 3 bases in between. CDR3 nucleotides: TGCGCCAGCAGCCAAGACCTTAGCAATCAGCCCCAGCATTTT. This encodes CASSQDLSNQPQHF.

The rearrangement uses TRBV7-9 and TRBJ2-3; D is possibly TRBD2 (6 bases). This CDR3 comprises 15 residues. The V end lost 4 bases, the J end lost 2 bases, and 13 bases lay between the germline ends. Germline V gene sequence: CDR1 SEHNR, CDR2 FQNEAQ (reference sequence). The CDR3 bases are TGTGCCAGCAGCTCGGCGGGACTCAACACAGATACGCAGTATTTT. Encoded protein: CASSSAGLNTDTQYF.

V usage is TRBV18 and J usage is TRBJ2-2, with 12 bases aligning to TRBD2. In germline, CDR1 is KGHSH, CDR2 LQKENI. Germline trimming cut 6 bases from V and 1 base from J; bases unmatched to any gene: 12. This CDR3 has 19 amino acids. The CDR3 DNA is TGTGCCAGCTCGCGACCCCGACTAGCGGGAGTGTGGAACACCGGGGAGCTGTTTTTT. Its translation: CASSRPRLAGVWNTGELFF.

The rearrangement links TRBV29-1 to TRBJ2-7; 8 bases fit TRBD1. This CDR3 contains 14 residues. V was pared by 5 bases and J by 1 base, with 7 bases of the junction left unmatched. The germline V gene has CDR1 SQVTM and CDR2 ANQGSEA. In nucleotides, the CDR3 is TGCAGCGTTTCTGGACAGGGAAGGTCCTACGAGCAGTACTTC. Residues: CSVSGQGRSYEQYF.

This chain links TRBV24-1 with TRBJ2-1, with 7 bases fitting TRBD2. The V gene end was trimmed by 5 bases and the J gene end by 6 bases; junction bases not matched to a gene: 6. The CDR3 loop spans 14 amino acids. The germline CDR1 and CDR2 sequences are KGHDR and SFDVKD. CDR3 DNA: TGTGCCACCAGTGGGTCGGGAGGTGGCAATGAGCAGTTCTTC. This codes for CATSGSGGGNEQFF.

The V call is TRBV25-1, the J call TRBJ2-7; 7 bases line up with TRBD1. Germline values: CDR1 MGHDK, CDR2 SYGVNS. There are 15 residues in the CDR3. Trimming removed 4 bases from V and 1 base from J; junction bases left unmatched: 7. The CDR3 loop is CASSGGTAPSYEQYF. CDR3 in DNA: TGTGCCAGCAGTGGGGGGACAGCACCTTCCTACGAGCAGTACTTC.

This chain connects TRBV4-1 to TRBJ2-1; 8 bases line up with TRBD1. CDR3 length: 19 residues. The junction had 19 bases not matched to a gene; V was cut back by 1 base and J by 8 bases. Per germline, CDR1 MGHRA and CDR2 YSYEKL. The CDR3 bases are TGCGCCAGCAGCCAAGGGGGCAGGGGGCGCTTCGGGCCGGTGGATGAGCAGTTCTTC. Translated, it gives CASSQGGRGRFGPVDEQFF.

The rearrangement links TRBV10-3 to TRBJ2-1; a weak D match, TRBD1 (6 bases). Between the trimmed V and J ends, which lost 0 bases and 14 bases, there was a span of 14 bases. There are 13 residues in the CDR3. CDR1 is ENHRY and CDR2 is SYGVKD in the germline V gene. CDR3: CAISESDTGIEFF. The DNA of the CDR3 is TGTGCCATCAGTGAGTCCGATACAGGGATTGAGTTCTTC.

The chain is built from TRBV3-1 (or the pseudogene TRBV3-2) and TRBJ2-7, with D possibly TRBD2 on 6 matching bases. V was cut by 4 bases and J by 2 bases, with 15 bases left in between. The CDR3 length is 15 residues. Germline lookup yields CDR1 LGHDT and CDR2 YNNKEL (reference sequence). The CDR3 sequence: CASSLGTRTPYEQYF. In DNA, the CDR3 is TGTGCCAGCAGCCTTGGGACTCGAACCCCCTACGAGCAGTACTTC.